One sample yielded the 8 T cell receptor beta chains listed below, sequenced in a study of blood T cell repertoires in COVID-19. Libraries were prepared by immunoSEQ multiplex PCR; TCRdb keeps only in-frame clonotypes and omits some of them. Here the sample spans a few hundred thousand clones, around 90% being singletons. The sample consisted of PBMCs or T cells enriched from blood (not recorded which). These receptors all stem from a man under 40 who had been exposed to COVID-19.

V usage is TRBV5-4 and J usage is TRBJ1-3; D is unresolved. The germline CDR1 and CDR2 sequences are SGHNT and YYREEE (reference sequence). This CDR3 region has 16 residues. Between the trimmed V and J ends, which lost 2 bases and 0 bases, there was a span of 12 bases. The CDR3 reads CASSLPRVNSGNTIYF. DNA of the CDR3: TGTGCCAGCAGCTTACCACGGGTGAACTCTGGAAACACCATATATTTT.

The chain joins TRBV27 to TRBJ1-2; D gene unclear. V lost 3 bases and J lost 4, with 15 bases in between. CDR3 size: 15 residues. Germline V CDR1 and CDR2: MNHEY, SMNVEV (reference sequence). Written as DNA, the CDR3 is TGTGCCAGCAGTTTCTCCTTACAGAACTTCTATGGCTACACCTTC. Its protein is CASSFSLQNFYGYTF.

This chain joins TRBV12-3 or TRBV12-4 and TRBJ1-5; D is unresolved. Trimming took off 1 base at V and 6 bases at J, with 7 bases between the two ends. The CDR3 contains 13 residues. The CDR3 sequence: CASSLVSGQPQHF. In nucleotides, the CDR3 is TGTGCCAGCAGTTTAGTGAGCGGTCAGCCCCAGCATTTT.

This chain uses TRBV5-4 with TRBJ2-5, with 12 bases matching TRBD2. The germline gives CDR1 SGHNT, CDR2 YYREEE (reference sequence). The V gene end was trimmed by 5 bases and the J gene end by 4 bases; junction bases not matched to a gene: 12. The CDR3 has 17 amino acids. The CDR3 protein is CASSPRTSGVGGETQYF. Here the CDR3 DNA reads TGTGCCAGCAGTCCTAGGACTAGCGGGGTTGGTGGAGAGACCCAGTACTTC.

The rearrangement uses TRBV5-4 and TRBJ2-5, with 7 bases fitting TRBD2. This CDR3 comprises 15 residues. With V trimmed by 1 base and J by 1 base, 4 bases remained unmatched. Germline lookup yields CDR1 SGHNT and CDR2 YYREEE (reference sequence). The CDR3 region is CASSLQRGIQETQYF. In nucleotides, the CDR3 is TGTGCCAGCAGCTTGCAGCGGGGCATCCAAGAGACCCAGTACTTC.

The chain uses TRBV5-4 and TRBJ2-3, with D perhaps matching TRBD1 (5 bases). The CDR3 extends over 13 amino acids. V lost 0 bases and J lost 3, with 5 bases in between. Per the germline V gene, CDR1 is SGHNT and CDR2 is YYREEE (reference sequence). CDR3 protein: CASSLEGTDTQYF. The DNA of the CDR3 is TGTGCCAGCAGCTTGGAGGGGACAGATACGCAGTATTTT.

The chain links TRBV27 to TRBJ1-6; 9 nucleotides agree with TRBD1. CDR3 size: 16 residues. Trimming cost V 6 bases and J 9 bases; bases outside gene matches: 12. From germline, CDR1 is MNHEY and CDR2 SMNVEV (reference sequence). The CDR3 protein is CASSLWGTGWSSPLHF. CDR3 coding DNA: TGTGCCAGCAGCCTATGGGGGACAGGGTGGAGTTCACCCCTCCACTTT.

The chain couples TRBV25-1 to TRBJ2-1, with 7 bases identical to TRBD2. Trimming cost V 3 bases and J 2 bases; bases outside gene matches: 4. CDR1 is MGHDK, CDR2 SYGVNS, per germline. The CDR3 extends over 15 amino acids. CDR3 bases: TGTGCCAGCAGTGAGGGGCGGGGGACCTACAATGAGCAGTTCTTC. This encodes CASSEGRGTYNEQFF.